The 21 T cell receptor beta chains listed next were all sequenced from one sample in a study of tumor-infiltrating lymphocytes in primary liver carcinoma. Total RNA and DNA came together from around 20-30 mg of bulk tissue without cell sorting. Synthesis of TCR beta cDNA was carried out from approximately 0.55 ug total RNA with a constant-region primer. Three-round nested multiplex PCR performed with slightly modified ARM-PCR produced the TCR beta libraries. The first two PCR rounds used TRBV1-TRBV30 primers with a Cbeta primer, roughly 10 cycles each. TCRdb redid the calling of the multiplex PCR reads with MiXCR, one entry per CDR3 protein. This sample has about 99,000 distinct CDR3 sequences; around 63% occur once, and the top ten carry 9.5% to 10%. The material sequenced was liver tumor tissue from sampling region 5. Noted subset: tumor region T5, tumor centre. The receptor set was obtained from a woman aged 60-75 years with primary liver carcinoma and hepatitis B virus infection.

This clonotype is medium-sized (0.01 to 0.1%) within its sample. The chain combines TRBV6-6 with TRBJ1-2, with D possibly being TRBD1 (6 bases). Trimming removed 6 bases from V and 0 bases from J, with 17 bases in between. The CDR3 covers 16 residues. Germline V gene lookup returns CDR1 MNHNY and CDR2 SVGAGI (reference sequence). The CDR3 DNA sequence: TGTGCCAGCAGCTACCCCGGACAGAAAGCTAACTATGGCTACACCTTC. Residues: CASSYPGQKANYGYTF.

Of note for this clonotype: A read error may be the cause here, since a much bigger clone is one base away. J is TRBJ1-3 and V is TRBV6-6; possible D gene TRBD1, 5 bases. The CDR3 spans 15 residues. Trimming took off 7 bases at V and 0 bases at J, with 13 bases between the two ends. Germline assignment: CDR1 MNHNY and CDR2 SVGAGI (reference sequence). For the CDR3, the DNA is TGTGCCAGCAAGTCACAGGTCCTCTCTGGAAACACCATATATTTT. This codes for CASKSQVLSGNTIYF.

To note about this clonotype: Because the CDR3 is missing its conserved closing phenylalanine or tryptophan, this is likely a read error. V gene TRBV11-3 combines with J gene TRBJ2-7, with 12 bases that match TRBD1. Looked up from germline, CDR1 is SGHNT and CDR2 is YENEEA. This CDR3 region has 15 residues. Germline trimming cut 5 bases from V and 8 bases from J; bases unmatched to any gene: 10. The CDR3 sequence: CASSPGTGGNCKQYL. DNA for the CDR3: TGTGCCAGCAGCCCCGGGACAGGGGGCAACTGCAAGCAGTACCTC.

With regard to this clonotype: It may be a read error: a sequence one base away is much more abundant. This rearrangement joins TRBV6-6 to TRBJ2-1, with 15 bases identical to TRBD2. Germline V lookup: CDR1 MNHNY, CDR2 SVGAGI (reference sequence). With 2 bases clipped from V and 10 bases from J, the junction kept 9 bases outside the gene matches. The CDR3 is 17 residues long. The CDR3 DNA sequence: TGTGCCAGCAGTTACAGCTCCAAGGGACTAGCGGGAGGAGAGCAGTTCTTC. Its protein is CASSYSSKGLAGGEQFF.

CDR3 coding DNA: TGTGCCAACAGCCTACTAGCGGAAGGTACCGGGGAGCTGTTTTTT. Its protein is CANSLLAEGTGELFF. V and J are TRBV6-5 and TRBJ2-2; 8 bases line up with TRBD2. The CDR3 extends over 15 amino acids. The V segment lost 10 bases and the J segment 5 bases; nucleotides outside the gene matches: 12. Germline-derived CDR1 and CDR2 are MNHEY and SVGAGI.

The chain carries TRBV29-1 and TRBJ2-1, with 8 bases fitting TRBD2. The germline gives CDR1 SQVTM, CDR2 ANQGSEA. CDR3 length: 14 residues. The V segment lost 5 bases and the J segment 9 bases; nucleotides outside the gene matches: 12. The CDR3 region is CSVFGGRTVGEQFF. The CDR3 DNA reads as TGCAGCGTTTTTGGCGGGAGGACTGTAGGTGAGCAGTTCTTC.

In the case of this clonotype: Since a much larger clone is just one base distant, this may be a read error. DNA for the CDR3: TGTGCCAGCAGTTACGGGAGGCCCTATGGCTACACCTTC. Encoded protein: CASSYGRPYGYTF. The V and J genes are TRBV6-6 and TRBJ1-2; D is uncertain. Deletions cut 2 bases from V and 4 bases from J, with 8 bases between. The CDR3 is 13 amino acids. Germline CDR1 MNHNY, CDR2 SVGAGI (reference sequence).

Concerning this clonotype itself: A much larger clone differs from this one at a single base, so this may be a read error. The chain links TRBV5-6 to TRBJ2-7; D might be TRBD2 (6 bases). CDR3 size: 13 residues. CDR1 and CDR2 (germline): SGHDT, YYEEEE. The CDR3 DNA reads TGTGCCTGCAGGAACTCGGACTATTCGGAGCAGTACTTC. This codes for CACRNSDYSEQYF.

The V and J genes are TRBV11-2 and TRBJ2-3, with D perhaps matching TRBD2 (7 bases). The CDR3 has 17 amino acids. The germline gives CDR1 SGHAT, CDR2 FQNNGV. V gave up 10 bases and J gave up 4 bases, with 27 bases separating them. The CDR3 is CANSLGGLMYTSDTQYF. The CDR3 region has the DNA TGTGCCAATAGCTTAGGGGGACTAATGTACACGTCAGATACGCAGTATTTT.

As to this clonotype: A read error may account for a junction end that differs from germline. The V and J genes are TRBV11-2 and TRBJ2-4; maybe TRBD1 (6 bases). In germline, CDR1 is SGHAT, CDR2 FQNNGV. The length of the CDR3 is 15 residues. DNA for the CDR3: TGTGACAGGAGCTTAGATGGTTGGGGGCGCGACATTCGGTACTTC. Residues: CDRSLDGWGRDIRYF.

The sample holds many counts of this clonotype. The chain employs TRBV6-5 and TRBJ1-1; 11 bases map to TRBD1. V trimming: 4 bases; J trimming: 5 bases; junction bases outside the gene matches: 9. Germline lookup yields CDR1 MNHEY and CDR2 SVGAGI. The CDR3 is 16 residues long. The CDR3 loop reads CASSLGQGVGVTEAFF. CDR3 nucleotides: TGTGCCAGCAGTTTGGGACAGGGGGTTGGAGTGACTGAAGCTTTCTTT.

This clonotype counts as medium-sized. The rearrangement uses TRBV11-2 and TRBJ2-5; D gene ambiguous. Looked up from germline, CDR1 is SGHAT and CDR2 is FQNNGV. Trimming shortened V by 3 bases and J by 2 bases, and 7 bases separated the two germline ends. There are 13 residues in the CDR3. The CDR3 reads CASSFVVQETQYF. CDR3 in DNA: TGTGCCAGCAGCTTCGTGGTGCAAGAGACCCAGTACTTC.

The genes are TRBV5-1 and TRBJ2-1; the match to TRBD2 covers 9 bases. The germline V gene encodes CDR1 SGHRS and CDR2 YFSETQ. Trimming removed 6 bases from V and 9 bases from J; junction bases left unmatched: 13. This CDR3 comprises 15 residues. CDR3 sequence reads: CASIPGASGTGEQFF. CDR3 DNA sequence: TGCGCCAGCATCCCCGGGGCTAGCGGGACCGGTGAGCAGTTCTTC.

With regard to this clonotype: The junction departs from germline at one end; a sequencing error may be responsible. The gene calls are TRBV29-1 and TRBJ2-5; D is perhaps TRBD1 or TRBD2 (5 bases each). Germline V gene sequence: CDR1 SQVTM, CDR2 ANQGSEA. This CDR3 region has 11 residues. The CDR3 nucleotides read TGCAGCGTTAAATACCAAGGGACCCAGTGCTTC. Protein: CSVKYQGTQCF. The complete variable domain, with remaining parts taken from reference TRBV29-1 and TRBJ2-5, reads SAVISQKPSRDICQRGTSLTIQCQVDSQVTMMFWYRQQPGQSLTLIATANQGSEATYESGFVIDKFPISRPNLTFSTLTVSNMSPEDSSIYLCSVKYQGTQCFGPGTRLLVL.

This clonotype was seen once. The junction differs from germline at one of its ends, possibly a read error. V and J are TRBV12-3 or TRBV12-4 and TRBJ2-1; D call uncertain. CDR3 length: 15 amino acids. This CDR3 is CASKVDNGHYNEQSF. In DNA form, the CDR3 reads TGTGCCAGCAAGGTGGATAACGGGCATTACAATGAGCAGTCCTTC.

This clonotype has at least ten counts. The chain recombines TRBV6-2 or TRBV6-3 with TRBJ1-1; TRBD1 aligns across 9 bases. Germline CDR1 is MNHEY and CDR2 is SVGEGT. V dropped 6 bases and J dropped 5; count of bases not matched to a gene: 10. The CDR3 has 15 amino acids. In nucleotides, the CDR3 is TGTGCCAGCAGATCCTCGGGACAGGGATTGACTGAAGCTTTCTTT. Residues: CASRSSGQGLTEAFF.

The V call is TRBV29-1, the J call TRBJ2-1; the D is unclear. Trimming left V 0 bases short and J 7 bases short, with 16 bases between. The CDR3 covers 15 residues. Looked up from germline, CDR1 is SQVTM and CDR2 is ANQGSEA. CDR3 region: CSVEDEILMGNEQFF. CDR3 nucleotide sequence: TGCAGCGTTGAAGACGAGATTCTCATGGGGAATGAGCAGTTCTTC.

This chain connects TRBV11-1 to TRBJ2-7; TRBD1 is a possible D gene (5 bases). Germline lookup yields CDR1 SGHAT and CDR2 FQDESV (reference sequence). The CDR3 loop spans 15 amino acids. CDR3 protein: CVCSWGWTRTYEQYF. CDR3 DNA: TGTGTCTGCAGCTGGGGCTGGACGAGGACCTACGAGCAGTACTTC.

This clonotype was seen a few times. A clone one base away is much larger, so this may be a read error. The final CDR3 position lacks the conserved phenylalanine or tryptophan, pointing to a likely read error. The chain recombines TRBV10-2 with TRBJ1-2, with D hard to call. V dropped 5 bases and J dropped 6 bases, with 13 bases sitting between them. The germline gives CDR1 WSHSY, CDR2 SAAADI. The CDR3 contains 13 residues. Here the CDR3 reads CASSPAGGDGYTL. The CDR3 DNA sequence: TGCGCCAGCAGTCCCGCCGGTGGTGATGGCTACACCTTA.

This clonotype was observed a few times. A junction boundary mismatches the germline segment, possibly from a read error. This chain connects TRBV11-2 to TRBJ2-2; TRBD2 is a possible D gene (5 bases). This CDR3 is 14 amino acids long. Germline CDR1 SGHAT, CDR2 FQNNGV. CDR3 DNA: TGTGCCAGTAGCTTACACCCGAACACCGGGGAGCTGTCTTTT. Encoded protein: CASSLHPNTGELSF.

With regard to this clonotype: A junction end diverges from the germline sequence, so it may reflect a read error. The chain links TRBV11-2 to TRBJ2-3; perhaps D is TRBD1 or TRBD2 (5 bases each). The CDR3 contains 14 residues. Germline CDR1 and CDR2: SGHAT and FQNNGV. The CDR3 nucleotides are TGTGACAGCAGCCCCGAACTGGGGGCAGATACGCAGTATTTT. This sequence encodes CDSSPELGADTQYF.